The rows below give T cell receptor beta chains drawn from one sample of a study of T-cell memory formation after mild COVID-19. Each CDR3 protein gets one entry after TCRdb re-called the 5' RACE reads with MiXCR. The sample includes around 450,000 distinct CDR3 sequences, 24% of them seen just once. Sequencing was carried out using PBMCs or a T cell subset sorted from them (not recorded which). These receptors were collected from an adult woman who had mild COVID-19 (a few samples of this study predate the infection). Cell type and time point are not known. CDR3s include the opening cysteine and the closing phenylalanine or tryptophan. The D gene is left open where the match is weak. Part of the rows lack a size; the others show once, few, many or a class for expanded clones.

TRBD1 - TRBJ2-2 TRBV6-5 TGTGCCAGCAGTACAGGGGACAACACCGGGGAGCTGTTTTTT CASSTGDNTGELFF
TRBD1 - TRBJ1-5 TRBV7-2 TGTGCCAGCAGCTTAGACAGGGGGCATCAGCCCCAGCATTTT CASSLDRGHQPQHF
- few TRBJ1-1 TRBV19 TGTGCCAGTAGCCTCTTATCCACCGGGAACACTGAAGCTTTCTTT CASSLLSTGNTEAFF
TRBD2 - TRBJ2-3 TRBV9 TGTGCCAGCAGCGTAGATGGGACTAGCGGTCCCTCTAGCACAGATACGCAGTATTTT CASSVDGTSGPSSTDTQYF
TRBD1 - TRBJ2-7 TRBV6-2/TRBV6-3 TGTGCCAGCAGTCCTACAGGGGGCGCAGACTACGAGCAGTACTTC CASSPTGGADYEQYF
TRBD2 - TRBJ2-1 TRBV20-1 TGCAGTGCTAGAGATCTTAGCGGGAGAGGTAATGAGCAGTTCTTC CSARDLSGRGNEQFF
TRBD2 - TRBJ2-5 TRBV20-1 TGCAGTGCTAGTGTGACTAGCGGGGGAAAGACCCAGTACTTC CSASVTSGGKTQYF
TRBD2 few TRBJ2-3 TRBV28 TGTGCCAGCAGTTTGTCCGGGAGGAGCTTGGATACGCAGTATTTT CASSLSGRSLDTQYF
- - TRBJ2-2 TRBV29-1 TGCAGCGTTTTTACAGAGACCGGGGAGCTGTTTTTT CSVFTETGELFF
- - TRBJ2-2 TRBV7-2 TGTGCCAGCAGCTTTAACGTGGTTTTGCGGTCCGGGGAGCTGTTTTTT CASSFNVVLRSGELFF
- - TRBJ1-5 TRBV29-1 TGCAGCTTAGATAGGACAGTTAACAATCAGCCCCAGCATTTT CSLDRTVNNQPQHF
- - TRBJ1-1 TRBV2 TGTGCCAGCCGAAGACAGGCGGGGGATGACACTGAAGCTTTCTTT CASRRQAGDDTEAFF
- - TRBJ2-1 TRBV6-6 TGTGCCAGCGGGCAGGGTGAGCAGTTCTTC CASGQGEQFF
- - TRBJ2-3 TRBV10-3 TGTGCCATCAGTGCGGGGAAACGGGGAGAAGATACGCAGTATTTT CAISAGKRGEDTQYF
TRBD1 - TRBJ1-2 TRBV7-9 TGTGCCAGCAGCTTGGACAGGGGTCCGGGTGGCTACACCTTC CASSLDRGPGGYTF
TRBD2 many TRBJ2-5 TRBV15 TGTGCCACCAGCAGGTCTAGCGGGGGCTCTGAGACCCAGTACTTC CATSRSSGGSETQYF
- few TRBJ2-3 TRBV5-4 TGTGCCAGCAGCTTGGGGGGTGCGGGGAGCACAGATACGCAGTATTTT CASSLGGAGSTDTQYF
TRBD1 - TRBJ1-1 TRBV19 TGTGCCAGTATGGGACAGGGTCGAAGTGGGGCTGAAGCTTTCTTT CASMGQGRSGAEAFF
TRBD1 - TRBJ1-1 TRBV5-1 TGCGCCAGCAGCCCCGGACCGGGACAGGGGGCATGGAACACTGAAGCTTTCTTT CASSPGPGQGAWNTEAFF
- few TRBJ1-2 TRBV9 TGTGCCAGCAGCCCAGAGATGAACAGGGCAGGGGATGGCTACACCTTC CASSPEMNRAGDGYTF
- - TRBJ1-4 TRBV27 TGTGCCAGCAGTTTATCCGGTTGGTGGGGTGAAAAACTGTTTTTT CASSLSGWWGEKLFF
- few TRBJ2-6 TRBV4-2 TGTGCCAGCAGCCAAGGCTTGGAATCTGGGGCCAACGTCCTGACTTTC CASSQGLESGANVLTF
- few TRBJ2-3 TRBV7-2 TGTGCCAGCAGCTTAGACAGTGTAGGGCCCCCCCGTAGGGACACAGATACGCAGTATTTT CASSLDSVGPPRRDTDTQYF
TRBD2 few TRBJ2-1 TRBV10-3 TGTGCCATCATAGAAACGGGACTAGCGGGAGGGCCTGGCGAGCAGTTCTTC CAIIETGLAGGPGEQFF
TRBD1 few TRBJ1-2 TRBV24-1 TGTGCCACCAGTGATTCCGCGCGTGGGACAGGTGATAACTATGGCTACACCTTC CATSDSARGTGDNYGYTF
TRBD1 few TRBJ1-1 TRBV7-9 TGTGCCAGCAGCTTCCAGGGGGGGGAAACTGAAGCTTTCTTT CASSFQGGETEAFF
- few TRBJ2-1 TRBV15 TGTGCCACGACTCAAGCTCAAGATGAGCAGTTCTTC CATTQAQDEQFF
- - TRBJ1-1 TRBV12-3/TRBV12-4 TGTGCCAGCAGGAACGACAGAAATAAAGCTTTCTTT CASRNDRNKAFF
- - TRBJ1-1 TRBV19 TGTGCCAGTAGTATTTCTAGGGGCCAGAACACTGAAGCTTTCTTT CASSISRGQNTEAFF
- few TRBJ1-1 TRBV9 TGTGCCAGCAGCGCCGAAGCCAGGGCCGAAGCTTTCTTT CASSAEARAEAFF
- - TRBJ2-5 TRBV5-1 TGCGCCAGCAGCCGGGGAGGGGGCGAAGAGACCCAGTACTTC CASSRGGGEETQYF
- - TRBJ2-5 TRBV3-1 TGTGCCAGCAGCCAAGATTGGGCGAGGGACGATGTGGAGACCCAGTACTTC CASSQDWARDDVETQYF
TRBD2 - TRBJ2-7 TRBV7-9 TGTGCCAGCAGCCCAGGACTAGCGGACGAGCAGTACTTC CASSPGLADEQYF
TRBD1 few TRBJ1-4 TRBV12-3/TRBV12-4 TGTGCCAGTGGACAGGGTGGGGAAAAACTGTTTTTT CASGQGGEKLFF
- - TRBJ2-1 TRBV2 TGTGCCAGCAGTGGGTTAGGTGAGCAGTTCTTC CASSGLGEQFF
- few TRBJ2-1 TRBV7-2 TGTGCCAGCAGCTTTTACGGCAATGAGCAGTTCTTC CASSFYGNEQFF
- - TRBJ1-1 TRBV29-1 TGCAGCGTTGAGGCCCGTCTGAACACTGAAGCTTTCTTT CSVEARLNTEAFF
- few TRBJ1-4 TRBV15 TGTGCCACCAGCAGAGTTATGAATCGGGAAAAACTGTTTTTT CATSRVMNREKLFF
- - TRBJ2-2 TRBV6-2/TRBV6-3 TGTGCCAGCAGTTACGTCTCCAGGGCGGCCGGGGAGCTGTTTTTT CASSYVSRAAGELFF
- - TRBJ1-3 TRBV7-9 TGTGCCAGCAGCTCAGGGGAGCTCTCTGGAAACACCATATATTTT CASSSGELSGNTIYF
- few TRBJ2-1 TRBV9 TGTGCCAGCAGCGTAGATCTAGGTGGGCAGGGTGAGCAGTTCTTC CASSVDLGGQGEQFF
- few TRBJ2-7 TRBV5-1 TGCGCCAGCAGCAGTAGACAGCACTACGAGCAGTACTTC CASSSRQHYEQYF
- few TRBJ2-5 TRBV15 TGTGCCACCAGCAGAGCCCGGGACTTGGGCCAAGAGACCCAGTACTTC CATSRARDLGQETQYF
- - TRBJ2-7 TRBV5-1 TGCGCCAGCAGCTTTCTGGACGGGGGCTACGAGCAGTACTTC CASSFLDGGYEQYF
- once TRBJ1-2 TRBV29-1 TGCAGCGTTGAAGATTCAGGAACCCGGTATGGCTACACCTTC CSVEDSGTRYGYTF
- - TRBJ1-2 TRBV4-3 TGCGCCAGCAGCCAAGATTGGCAGACCTATGGCTACACCTTC CASSQDWQTYGYTF
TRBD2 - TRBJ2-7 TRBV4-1 TGCGCCAGCAGCCGGGAATCGGAGGGAGGGCCCAAATACGAGCAGTACTTC CASSRESEGGPKYEQYF
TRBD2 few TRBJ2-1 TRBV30 TGTGCCTGGACTAGCGGATCGGCCTACAATGAGCAGTTCTTC CAWTSGSAYNEQFF